A selection of T cell receptor beta chains follows, all from one sample in a study of blood T cell repertoires in COVID-19. Sequenced by immunoSEQ multiplex PCR; TCRdb stores in-frame clones only, minus some. The data hold more than 200,000 clones, with less than 90% observed a single time. Sample: peripheral blood. These receptors were obtained from a man aged 25-45 years with active or convalescent COVID-19. Both conserved end residues are part of each CDR3. The D gene is left open where the match is weak. The listing skips clone size in some rows; elsewhere it reads once, few, many or a size class.

v_call	clone_size	j_call	d_call	cdr3_aa	cdr3_nt
TRBV4-1	.	TRBJ2-7	TRBD1	CASSQDPRRTGNEQYF	TGCGCCAGCAGCCAAGACCCCCGTCGGACAGGGAATGAGCAGTACTTC
TRBV2	.	TRBJ1-2	.	CASSVQGLNGYTF	TGTGCCAGCAGTGTCCAGGGGCTGAATGGCTACACCTTC
TRBV5-8	.	TRBJ1-1	TRBD1	CASSSLGQGTLNTEAFF	TGTGCCAGCAGCTCCCTGGGACAGGGAACCCTGAACACTGAAGCTTTCTTT
TRBV6-2/TRBV6-3	.	TRBJ2-5	TRBD2	CASSYGFGGKETQYF	TGTGCCAGCAGTTACGGCTTCGGGGGGAAAGAGACCCAGTACTTC
TRBV25-1	.	TRBJ1-2	TRBD1	CASRPGQGVRRGYTF	TGTGCCAGCAGGCCGGGACAGGGGGTTCGACGGGGCTACACCTTC
TRBV2	.	TRBJ2-3	.	CASSEAERADTQYF	TGTGCCAGCAGTGAAGCGGAGAGAGCAGATACGCAGTATTTT
TRBV6-6	once	TRBJ1-6	TRBD1	CASTEGQGNSPLHF	TGTGCCAGCACCGAAGGACAGGGTAATTCACCCCTCCACTTT
TRBV18	.	TRBJ2-2	.	CASSPPSTYTGELFF	TGTGCCAGCTCACCACCGTCCACTTACACCGGGGAGCTGTTTTTT
TRBV14	.	TRBJ2-1	.	CASSQDFSYNEQFF	TGTGCCAGCAGCCAAGACTTTTCCTACAATGAGCAGTTCTTC
TRBV29-1	.	TRBJ1-2	TRBD1	CSAKTGGDGYTF	TGCAGCGCAAAAACAGGGGGGGATGGCTACACCTTC
TRBV5-6	.	TRBJ1-6	.	CASSVDSLNSPLHF	TGTGCCAGCAGCGTGGACAGCCTTAATTCACCCCTCCACTTT
TRBV27	.	TRBJ1-6	.	CASSLSQGLRFFGLHF	TGTGCCAGCAGTTTATCCCAGGGACTCAGATTTTTCGGTCTCCACTTT
TRBV18	once	TRBJ1-1	TRBD1	CASSLGTDAFF	TGTGCCAGCTCACTTGGGACAGACGCTTTCTTT
TRBV9	.	TRBJ2-5	TRBD2	CASSVIGGASETQYF	TGTGCCAGCAGCGTAATCGGGGGGGCGAGCGAGACCCAGTACTTC
TRBV6-6	.	TRBJ1-1	TRBD1	CASRANRGGNTEAFF	TGTGCCAGCAGAGCAAACAGGGGTGGGAACACTGAAGCTTTCTTT